This record concerns one T cell receptor (beta chain) sequence. These data originate in a study of blood T cell repertoires in COVID-19. Study in general: Researchers got acute and convalescent COVID-19 samples from the United States, Italy and Spain.

The V gene's germline CDR1 is MNHEY and CDR2 SMNVEV (reference sequence). CDR3 length: 15 residues. The J segment lost 7 bases and the V segment lost 5 bases, leaving 13 bases of the junction unmatched. Measured with immunoSEQ multiplex PCR; TCRdb has only the in-frame clones, and not every one. This sample yields about 76,000 clones, of which more than 75% are seen a single time; about 30% belongs to the top ten. This receptor was identified in a human donor in a cohort sampled during active COVID-19. Sequencing was performed on peripheral blood. The rearrangement uses TRBV27 and TRBJ2-7, with 8 bases matching TRBD1. This chain's CDR3 is CASSNRQGIRMEQYF. In DNA, the CDR3 is TGTGCCAGCAGTAACAGACAGGGGATTCGGATGGAGCAGTACTTC.